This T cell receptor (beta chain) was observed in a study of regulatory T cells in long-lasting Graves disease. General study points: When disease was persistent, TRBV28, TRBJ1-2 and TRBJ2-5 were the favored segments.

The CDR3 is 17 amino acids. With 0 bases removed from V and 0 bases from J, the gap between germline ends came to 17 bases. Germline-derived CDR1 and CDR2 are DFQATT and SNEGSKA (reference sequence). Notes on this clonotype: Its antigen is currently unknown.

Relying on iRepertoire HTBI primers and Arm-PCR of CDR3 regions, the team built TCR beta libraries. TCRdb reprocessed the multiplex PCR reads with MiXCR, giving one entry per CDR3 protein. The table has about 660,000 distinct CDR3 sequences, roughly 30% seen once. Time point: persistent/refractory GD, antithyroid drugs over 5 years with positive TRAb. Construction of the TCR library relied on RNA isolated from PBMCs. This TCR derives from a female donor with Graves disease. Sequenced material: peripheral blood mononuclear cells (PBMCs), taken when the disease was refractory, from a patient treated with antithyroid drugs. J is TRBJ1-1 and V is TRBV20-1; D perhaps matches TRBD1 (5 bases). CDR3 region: CSARDLTGPGLNTEAFF. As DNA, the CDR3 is TGCAGTGCTAGAGATCTAACAGGACCGGGGCTGAACACTGAAGCTTTCTTT.